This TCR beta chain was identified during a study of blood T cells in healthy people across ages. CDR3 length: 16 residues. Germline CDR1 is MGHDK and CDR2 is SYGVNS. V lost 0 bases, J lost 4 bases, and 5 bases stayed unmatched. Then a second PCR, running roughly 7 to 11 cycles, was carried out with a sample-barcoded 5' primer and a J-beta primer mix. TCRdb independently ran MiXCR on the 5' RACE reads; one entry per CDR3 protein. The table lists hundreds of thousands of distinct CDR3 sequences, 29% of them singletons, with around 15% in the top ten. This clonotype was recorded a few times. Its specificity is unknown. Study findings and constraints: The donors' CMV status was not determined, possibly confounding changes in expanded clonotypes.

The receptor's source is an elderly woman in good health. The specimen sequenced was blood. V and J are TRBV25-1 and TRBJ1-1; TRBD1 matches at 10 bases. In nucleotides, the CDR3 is TGTGCCAGCAGTGAATACGGGACAGGGGCGGTCACTGAAGCTTTCTTT. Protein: CASSEYGTGAVTEAFF.